A single sample is the source of the 27 T cell receptor delta chains below, sequenced in a study of γδ T cells in repeated Plasmodium falciparum infection. TCRdb processed the multiplex PCR reads again with the CATT caller. The sample includes approximately 50,000 delta-chain clones, roughly 1.9% of them seen just once. Bulk repertoires came from Vgamma9/Vdelta2+ or Vdelta2-negative gammadelta T cells flow-sorted from PBMC. The specimen sequenced was gamma-delta T cells from blood. The receptors stem from a pool of human donors (malaria-infected and uninfected, not separated).

This clone was observed at least ten times. Since a far larger clone is one base different, this is likely a read error. Other nucleotide sequences in the sample specify the same CDR3. This sequence joins TRDV3 and TRDJ1; 9 bases line up with TRDD2. The CDR3 is made up of 16 amino acids. Germline-derived CDR1 and CDR2 are TVYSNPD and GDNSRS (reference sequence). The CDR3 reads CAFYRLPTVCEGKLIF. Here the CDR3 DNA reads TGTGCCTTTTATCGCCTTCCTACGGTTTGTGAAGGTAAACTGATCTTT.

This clone was picked up a small number of times. TCRdb's listed protein matches a much larger clone and diverges from this DNA's translation at residue 4, likely through a read error; the protein shown comes from the DNA. This rearrangement joins TRDV1 to TRDJ2; TRDD3 agrees at 10 bases. TCRdb supplies no J gene; here it was assigned by aligning the nucleotide sequence to germline. The CDR3 loop spans 20 amino acids. The V segment lost 7 bases and the J segment 4 bases; nucleotides outside the gene matches: 21. CDR1 and CDR2 from the germline V gene are TSWWSYY and QGS. CDR3 coding DNA: TGTGCTCTTGTGGAGACCTTAACCAGTACTGGGGGATTAAGGACAGCACAACTCTTCTTT. It encodes CALVETLTSTGGLRTAQLFF.

This clone was counted a few times. A read error is likely here: a far larger clone is one base away. Other DNA sequences from this sample encode an identical CDR3 as well. This chain links TRDV1 with TRDJ1, with 8 positions matching TRDD3. No J gene is reported in TCRdb; it was inferred here by comparing the DNA with germline. The junction had 22 bases not matched to a gene; V was cut back by 5 bases and J by 2 bases. Germline V gene lookup returns CDR1 TSWWSYY and CDR2 QGS. The CDR3 has 20 residues. The CDR3, as DNA: TGTGCTCTTGGGAAACGAACGGTCCTGGGGATACCTGGGTATACCGATAAACTCATCTTT. Translation gives CALGKRTVLGIPGYTDKLIF.

This clone was recorded many times. The chain joins TRAV29/DV5 to TRDJ1; D is possibly TRDD2 (5 bases). V gave up 0 bases and J gave up 2 bases, with 17 bases separating them. The CDR3 totals 16 residues. CDR1 and CDR2 (germline): NSMFDY, ISSIKDK. Here the CDR3 reads CAASAVYSSRTDKLIF. In nucleotides, the CDR3 is TGTGCAGCAAGCGCGGTTTATTCCTCGAGGACCGATAAACTCATCTTT.

This clone was seen a few times. A far larger clone is one base from this, pointing to a likely read error. The sample carries other DNA sequences with the same CDR3. This sequence joins TRAV38-2/DV8 and TRDJ1, with TRDD3 matching over 12 bases. TCRdb supplies no J gene; here it was assigned by aligning the nucleotide sequence to germline. V lost 2 bases to trimming and J lost 1 base; unmatched junction nucleotides: 27. This CDR3 is built from 24 residues. In germline, CDR1 is TSESDYY, CDR2 QEAYKQQN. Here the CDR3 reads CAYRSFEYFQATYWGIPATDKLIF. CDR3 coding DNA: TGTGCTTATAGGAGTTTCGAATACTTCCAAGCTACGTACTGGGGGATACCGGCCACCGATAAACTCATCTTT.

To note about this clone: With only one base between it and a far larger clone, this is likely a read error. Additional DNA sequences in this sample encode the identical CDR3. The chain recombines TRDV1 with TRDJ1, with 12 bases identical to TRDD3. Germline V gene data show CDR1 as TSWWSYY and CDR2 as QGS. This CDR3 region has 20 residues. CDR3 bases: TGTGCGCTTGGGAGAGGGAAGACCCCCTGGACTGGGGGATACCGAGATAAACTCATCTTT. Translating it yields CALGRGKTPWTGGYRDKLIF.

This clone was counted at least ten times. A far bigger clonotype differs at one base, so this is likely a read error. Other nucleotide sequences from this sample produce the same CDR3. The chain carries TRDV2 and TRDJ3; 9 bases are a match to TRDD3. The CDR3 extends over 19 amino acids. The V gene's germline CDR1 is GEAIGNYY and CDR2 EKD. The CDR3 reads CACDSVGDRSSWDTRQMFF. In nucleotides, the CDR3 is TGTGCCTGTGACTCCGTGGGGGATAGGAGCTCCTGGGACACTCGACAGATGTTTTTC.

Of note for this clone: With only one base between it and a far larger clone, this is likely a read error. The sample carries other DNA sequences with the same CDR3. The V and J genes are TRDV3 and TRDJ1; 12 bases agree with TRDD3. No J gene was available from TCRdb, and it was assigned here by a germline match of the DNA. Per germline, CDR1 TVYSNPD and CDR2 GDNSRS (reference sequence). This CDR3 has 24 amino acids. The V gene end was trimmed by 1 base and the J gene end by 8 bases; junction bases not matched to a gene: 38. CDR3 region: CAFKGGPSAGIKTPVYWGIQKLIF. CDR3 in DNA: TGTGCCTTTAAGGGGGGACCCTCCGCCGGTATAAAAACTCCCGTATACTGGGGGATACAAAAACTCATCTTT.

As concerns this clone: The protein TCRdb lists belongs to a much larger clone and differs from this DNA's translation at residue 8, which points to a read error; the protein shown is made from the DNA. The rearrangement uses TRDV1 and TRDJ1; 8 bases align to TRDD3. No J segment appears in TCRdb, so it was assigned here by matching the sequence to germline. The CDR3 extends over 23 amino acids. Looked up from germline, CDR1 is TSWWSYY and CDR2 is QGS. V trimming: 2 bases; J trimming: 6 bases; junction bases outside the gene matches: 32. CDR3 sequence reads: CALGETTPSILGVSGPVGNKLIF. Here the CDR3 DNA reads TGTGCTCTTGGGGAAACGACTCCTTCCATACTGGGGGTATCTGGCCCTGTGGGAAATAAACTCATCTTT.

Turning to this clone: TCRdb records a much larger clone's protein for this DNA, with a difference at residue 6 that likely arises from a read error; the protein given is the translation of the DNA. The CDR3 here is CALGETVGTVKTPYWGIRTDKLIF. The DNA of the CDR3 is TGTGCTCTTGGGGAAACGGTAGGAACGGTCAAAACTCCGTACTGGGGGATACGCACCGATAAACTCATCTTT. This chain connects TRDV1 to TRDJ1; 13 bases match TRDD3. No J gene was available from TCRdb, and it was assigned here by a germline match of the DNA. From germline, CDR1 is TSWWSYY and CDR2 QGS. This CDR3 has 24 residues. J lost 1 base, V lost 2 bases, and 25 bases had no gene match.

This clone has more than one count but fewer than ten. This DNA's translation differs at residue 15 from TCRdb's protein, which comes from a much larger clone; a read error is likely, and the protein shown is translated from the DNA. The chain couples TRDV3 to TRDJ3; TRDD2 is a possible D gene (9 bases). The J gene, not given by TCRdb, was assigned here from a germline match of the nucleotide sequence. Trimming removed 3 bases from V and 2 bases from J, with 53 bases in between. This CDR3 spans 29 amino acids. CDR1 is TVYSNPD, CDR2 GDNSRS, per germline (reference sequence). The CDR3 coding sequence is TGTGCCTTCCCCGTGCCTTCCTACCCCAGATCCGCCAATTACCGGGGGATAATCGTCGGGGCCTGGGACACCCGACAGATGTTTTTC. This sequence encodes CAFPVPSYPRSANYRGIIVGAWDTRQMFF. The full variable domain, rest sourced from reference TRDV3 and TRDJ3, is CDKVTQSSPDQTVASGSEVVLLCTYDTVYSNPDLFWYRIRPDYSFQFVFYGDNSRSEGADFTQGRFSVKHILTQKAFHLVISPVRTEDSATYYCAFPVPSYPRSANYRGIIVGAWDTRQMFFGTGIKLFVEP.

This clone was seen a handful of times. This DNA's translation and the protein TCRdb lists, from a much larger clone, do not match at residue 6, likely due to a read error; the protein shown is translated from the DNA. The same CDR3 also results from other DNA sequences found in this sample. The chain carries TRDV1 and TRDJ2; D is possibly TRDD3 (8 bases). The J gene, left out of TCRdb, was set here by checking the DNA against germline. The length of the CDR3 is 23 residues. Germline V lookup: CDR1 TSWWSYY, CDR2 QGS. V lost 4 bases, J lost 0 bases, and 33 bases lay in between. The CDR3 DNA sequence: TGTGCTCTTGGGGCGCTGGCCTTCCTCCATTTCACTGGGGGTCCCGCTTTGACAGCACAACTCTTCTTT. Translation gives CALGALAFLHFTGGPALTAQLFF.

In its sample, this clone was seen many times. TCRdb records a much larger clone's protein for this DNA, with a difference at residue 3 that likely arises from a read error; the protein given is the translation of the DNA. The chain recombines TRDV3 with TRDJ2, with 7 bases fitting TRDD3. The J gene comes from matching the DNA to germline here; TCRdb lacks it. CDR1 is TVYSNPD, CDR2 GDNSRS, per germline (reference sequence). This CDR3 has 17 amino acids. J gave up 1 base and V 4 bases, and 15 bases lay outside the gene matches. The CDR3 nucleotides are TGTGCCTCTGAAGAGTTTAACGGGGGATTTTTGACAGCACAACTCTTCTTT. Its protein is CASEEFNGGFLTAQLFF.

Of note for this clone: This DNA's translation and the protein TCRdb lists, from a much larger clone, do not match at residue 8, likely due to a read error; the protein shown is translated from the DNA. This chain uses TRDV3 with TRDJ1; weak D call: TRDD3 (7 bases). Germline lookup yields CDR1 TVYSNPD and CDR2 GDNSRS (reference sequence). Trimming took off 1 base at V and 2 bases at J, with 38 bases between the two ends. The CDR3 consists of 22 residues. CDR3 sequence: CAFTDSSCSGTGAYGWTDKLIF. CDR3 in DNA: TGTGCCTTTACCGATTCTTCCTGCAGTGGTACTGGGGCGTACGGGTGGACCGATAAACTCATCTTT.

A few counts support this clone. The mismatch at residue 12 between this DNA's translation and the TCRdb protein of a much larger clone likely reflects a read error; the protein shown is translated from the DNA. The CDR3 DNA reads TGTGCCTGTGACACCGTCGATAAAGGTACACACGCCGATAAACTCATCTTT. Its protein is CACDTVDKGTHADKLIF. This chain connects TRDV2 to TRDJ1; D gene unclear. Since TCRdb gives no J gene, matching the DNA to germline was used here to assign it. This CDR3 region has 17 residues. The germline V gene has CDR1 GEAIGNYY and CDR2 EKD. V shed 0 bases and J shed 3 bases, with 19 bases lying between them.

This clone was seen at least ten times. Since a far larger clone is one base different, this is likely a read error. Additional DNA sequences in this sample encode the identical CDR3. The V gene is TRDV2, the J gene TRDJ1, with D maybe TRDD3 (5 bases). The J gene was not available in TCRdb and was assigned here by matching the DNA to germline segments. This CDR3 has 16 residues. The germline gives CDR1 GEAIGNYY, CDR2 EKD. Trimming stripped 1 base from V and 1 base from J, with 15 bases between. CDR3 nucleotides: TGTGCCTGTGACACAGGGATTTATAGGATCACCGATAAACTCATCTTT. Protein product: CACDTGIYRITDKLIF.

To note about this clone: A read error is the likely source, as a far larger clone sits one nucleotide away. Other DNA sequences in the same sample also yield this CDR3. The J gene was not called, though the V gene is TRDV1; the table's D call TRDD3 went unverified against the DNA. CDR3 length: 21 amino acids. CDR1 and CDR2 (germline): TSWWSYY, QGS. The CDR3 bases are TGTGCTCTTGGGGCCCCTCTACGAACTGGGGGATACTACGCTTTGACAGCACAACTCTTCTTC. Protein sequence: CALGAPLRTGGYYALTAQLFF.

About this clone itself: The protein TCRdb gives is from a much larger clone and does not agree with this DNA's translation at residue 22, likely a read error; the protein shown here comes from the DNA. With the J gene uncalled, the V gene is TRDV1; TRDD3 reflects the table's D call only, with no check against the DNA. The CDR3 is 24 amino acids. From germline, CDR1 is TSWWSYY and CDR2 QGS. The CDR3: CALGHYIPVFDWGIVDLYTDKRIF. In DNA, the CDR3 is TGTGCTCTTGGGCACTACATACCCGTTTTCGACTGGGGGATAGTGGACCTGTACACCGATAAACGCATCTTT.

The chain joins TRDV1 to TRDJ1; 12 bases are shared with TRDD3. The J gene, not given by TCRdb, was assigned here from a germline match of the nucleotide sequence. Per germline, CDR1 TSWWSYY and CDR2 QGS. The CDR3 is made up of 18 amino acids. After removal of 4 bases from V and 7 bases from J, the junction contained 16 bases not matched to a gene. The CDR3 reads CALGALKRWGIRGAKLIF. The DNA for the CDR3 is TGTGCTCTTGGGGCGCTGAAGCGCTGGGGGATACGGGGGGCTAAACTCATCTTT.

This clone has only a few counts. The TCRdb record carries a much larger clone's protein, which differs from this DNA's translation at residue 23; a read error is the likely cause, and the protein listed here is the DNA translation. The chain links TRDV1 to TRDJ1; 7 nucleotides agree with TRDD3. This CDR3 contains 24 residues. CDR1 TSWWSYY and CDR2 QGS come from the germline V gene. The CDR3: CALGATQVYEGDSVRLSVNDKLTF. In DNA form, the CDR3 reads TGTGCTCTTGGGGCCACTCAGGTCTACGAGGGGGATTCAGTTCGGCTTTCGGTAAACGATAAACTCACCTTT.

As to this clone: For this DNA, TCRdb reports the protein of a much larger clone, which diverges at residue 11, most likely from a read error; the protein presented here is translated directly from the DNA. The V and J genes are TRDV3 and TRDJ1, with 10 nucleotides matching TRDD3. TCRdb supplies no J gene; here it was assigned by aligning the nucleotide sequence to germline. V shed 3 bases and J 5 bases; nucleotides not matched to a gene: 24. The germline CDR1 and CDR2 sequences are TVYSNPD and GDNSRS (reference sequence). The length of the CDR3 is 19 residues. CDR3 loop: CALGPPTYWGMRGPDKLIF. The CDR3, as DNA: TGTGCCTTGGGCCCTCCTACGTACTGGGGGATGCGGGGACCAGATAAACTCATCTTT.

This clone was seen a few times. The protein that TCRdb holds for this DNA derives from a much larger clone and differs from the translated DNA at residue 9, which likely indicates a read error; the protein shown here is translated from the DNA. The CDR3 nucleotides are TGTGCCTTTTGCTCGGATACCGATAGACTCATCTTT. The encoded protein is CAFCSDTDRLIF. The chain recombines TRDV3 with TRDJ1, with D possibly TRDD3 on 6 matching bases. The J gene, not given by TCRdb, was assigned here from a germline match of the nucleotide sequence. The CDR3 loop spans 12 amino acids. Germline CDR1 reads TVYSNPD; CDR2 reads GDNSRS (reference sequence). The full variable domain, rest sourced from reference TRDV3 and TRDJ1, is CDKVTQSSPDQTVASGSEVVLLCTYDTVYSNPDLFWYRIRPDYSFQFVFYGDNSRSEGADFTQGRFSVKHILTQKAFHLVISPVRTEDSATYYCAFCSDTDRLIFGKGTRVTVEP.

This clone showed up just a few times. A far larger clone is off by one base, so a read error is likely. Other DNA sequences in the sample encode the same CDR3. The V gene is TRDV3, the J gene TRDJ1; 13 positions agree with TRDD3. Germline loops: CDR1 TVYSNPD, CDR2 GDNSRS (reference sequence). The CDR3 contains 24 residues. CDR3 amino acids: CAFVIAPKLSTGGYGPLYTDKLIF. The CDR3 DNA follows: TGTGCCTTTGTCATCGCTCCGAAACTATCTACTGGGGGATACGGGCCTCTCTACACTGATAAACTCATCTTT.

On this clone: TCRdb assigns this DNA the protein of a much larger clone, which departs from its translation at residue 11; this likely reflects a read error, and the protein shown comes from translating the DNA. J is TRDJ1 and V is TRDV1; 8 nucleotides align to TRDD2. No J segment appears in TCRdb, so it was assigned here by matching the sequence to germline. The CDR3 has 20 amino acids. Germline CDR1 and CDR2: TSWWSYY and QGS. J lost 0 bases, V lost 4 bases, and 19 bases had no gene match. The CDR3 loop reads CALGAFPLLPSWEHTDKLIF. CDR3 DNA: TGTGCTCTTGGGGCCTTCCCCCTCCTTCCTAGCTGGGAACACACCGATAAACTCATCTTT.

This clone was recorded many times. The chain recombines TRDV2 with TRDJ1; TRDD3 matches at 7 bases. This CDR3 is 18 amino acids long. Losses at the gene ends were 1 base for V and 4 bases for J; bases not matched to a gene: 17. Germline CDR1 and CDR2: GEAIGNYY and EKD. The CDR3 DNA sequence: TGTGCCTGTGACACAGTTGGGGGGATCCCGCCTTTGGGCGATAAACTCATCTTT. Translated: CACDTVGGIPPLGDKLIF.

This chain joins TRDV3 and TRDJ1, with 9 nucleotides matching TRDD3. The J gene comes from matching the DNA to germline here; TCRdb lacks it. V lost 2 bases to trimming and J lost 5 bases; unmatched junction nucleotides: 21. CDR1 TVYSNPD and CDR2 GDNSRS come from the germline V gene (reference sequence). This CDR3 region has 18 residues. The CDR3 sequence is CAFSLRISWGIKPDKLIF. The CDR3 bases are TGTGCCTTTTCCCTACGAATATCGTGGGGGATAAAACCAGATAAACTCATCTTT.

In regard to this clone: The protein held in TCRdb is that of a much larger clone and does not match this DNA's translation at residue 10, likely because of a read error; the protein shown is translated from the DNA. This chain connects TRDV3 to TRDJ1; TRDD3 aligns across 9 bases. The CDR3 runs 14 residues. Germline CDR1 reads TVYSNPD; CDR2 reads GDNSRS (reference sequence). The CDR3 region has the DNA TGTGCCTTAAAACTGGGGGACCTCACCGGTAAACTCATCTTT. As protein: CALKLGDLTGKLIF.